This TCR beta chain was found in a study of shared T cell receptors in the human thymus. With 2 bases removed from V and 8 bases from J, the gap between germline ends came to 18 bases. This CDR3 comprises 15 residues. Per the germline V gene, CDR1 is MGHRA and CDR2 is YSYEKL. The table came from immunoSEQ multiplex PCR; TCRdb's copy has only in-frame clones and leaves some out. This sample has hundreds of thousands of clones, with about 87% found just once. The sample was also reused in another study, on human thymus T cells. As that study records: Infants served as donors; they were healthy and Finnish and were having corrective surgery for congenital heart defects. Gene usage (both V and J) appeared biased in thymic and blood repertoires.

Sequencing used thymocytes. The V call is TRBV4-1, the J call TRBJ1-2, with a tentative D call TRBD1 (5 bases). This clonotype was sampled from a boy younger than two with a congenital heart defect. CDR3 bases: TGCGCCAGCAGCCAAAAGGTGACAGCCAATCCCGGCTACACCTTC. This sequence encodes CASSQKVTANPGYTF.